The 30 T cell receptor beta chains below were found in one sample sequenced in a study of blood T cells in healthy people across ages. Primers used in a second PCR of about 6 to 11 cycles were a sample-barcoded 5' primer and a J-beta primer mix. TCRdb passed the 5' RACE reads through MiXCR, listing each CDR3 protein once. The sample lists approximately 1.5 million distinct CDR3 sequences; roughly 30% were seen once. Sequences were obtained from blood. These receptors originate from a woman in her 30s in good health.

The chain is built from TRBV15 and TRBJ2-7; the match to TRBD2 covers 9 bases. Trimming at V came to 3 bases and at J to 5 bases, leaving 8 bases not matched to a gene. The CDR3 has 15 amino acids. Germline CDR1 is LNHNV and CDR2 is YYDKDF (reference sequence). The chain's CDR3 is CATSSRTSAMHEQYF. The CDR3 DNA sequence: TGTGCCACCAGCAGCCGGACTAGCGCGATGCACGAGCAGTACTTC.

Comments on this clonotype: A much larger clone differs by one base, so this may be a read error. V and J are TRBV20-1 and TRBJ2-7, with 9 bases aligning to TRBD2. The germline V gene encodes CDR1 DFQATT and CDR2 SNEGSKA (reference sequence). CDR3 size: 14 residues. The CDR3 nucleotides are TGCAGTGCTAGTCTTAGCGGGAGTTGGTACGGGCAGTACTTC. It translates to CSASLSGSWYGQYF.

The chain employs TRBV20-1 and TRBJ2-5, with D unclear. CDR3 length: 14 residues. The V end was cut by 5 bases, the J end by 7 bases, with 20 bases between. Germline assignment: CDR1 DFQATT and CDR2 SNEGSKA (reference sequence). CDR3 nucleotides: TGCAGTGCTGGACGAAGGCCCAAAGAGACGACCCAGTACTTC. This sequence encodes CSAGRRPKETTQYF.

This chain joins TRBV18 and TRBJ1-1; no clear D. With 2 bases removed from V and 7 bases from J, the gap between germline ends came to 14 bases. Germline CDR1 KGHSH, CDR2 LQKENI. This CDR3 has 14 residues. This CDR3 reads CASSPRAQSNEAFF. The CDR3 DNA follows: TGTGCCAGCTCACCAAGGGCCCAAAGCAATGAAGCTTTCTTT.

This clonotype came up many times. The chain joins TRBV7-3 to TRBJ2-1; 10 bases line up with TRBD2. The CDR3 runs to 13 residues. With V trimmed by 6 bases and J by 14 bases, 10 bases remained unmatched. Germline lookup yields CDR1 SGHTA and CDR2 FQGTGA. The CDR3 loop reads CASREGSGGLEFF. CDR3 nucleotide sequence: TGTGCCAGCAGGGAGGGTAGCGGGGGGTTAGAGTTCTTC.

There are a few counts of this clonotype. CDR3 nucleotide sequence: TGCGCCAGCAGCGCGACTAACGGTCTAAGGACTAATGAGCAGTTCTTC. Translating it yields CASSATNGLRTNEQFF. The genes are TRBV5-1 and TRBJ2-1, with D possibly matching TRBD2 (5 bases). The length of the CDR3 is 16 residues. CDR1 SGHRS and CDR2 YFSETQ come from the germline V gene. V lost 4 bases to trimming and J lost 7 bases, with 21 bases between them.

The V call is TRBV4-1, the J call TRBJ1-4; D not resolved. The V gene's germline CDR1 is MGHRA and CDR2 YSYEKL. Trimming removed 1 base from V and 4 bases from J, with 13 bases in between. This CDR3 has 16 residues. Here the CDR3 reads CASSQVLIALNEKLFF. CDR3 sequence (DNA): TGCGCCAGCAGCCAAGTCCTAATCGCCCTTAATGAAAAACTGTTTTTT.

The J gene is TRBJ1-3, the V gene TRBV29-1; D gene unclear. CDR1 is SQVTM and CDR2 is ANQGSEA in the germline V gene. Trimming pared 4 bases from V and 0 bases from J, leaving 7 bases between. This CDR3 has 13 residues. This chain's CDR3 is CSVVATSGNTIYF. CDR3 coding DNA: TGCAGCGTTGTAGCTACCTCTGGAAACACCATATATTTT.

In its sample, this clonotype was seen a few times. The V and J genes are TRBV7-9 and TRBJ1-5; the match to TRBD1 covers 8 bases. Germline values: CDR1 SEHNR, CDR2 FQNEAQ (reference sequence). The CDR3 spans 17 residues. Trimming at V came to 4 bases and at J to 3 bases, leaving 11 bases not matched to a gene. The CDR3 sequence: CASSSFGQGITNQPQHF. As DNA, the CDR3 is TGTGCCAGCAGCTCATTCGGACAGGGAATCACCAATCAGCCCCAGCATTTT. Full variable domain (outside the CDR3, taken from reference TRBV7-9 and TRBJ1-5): DTGVSQNPRHKITKRGQNVTFRCDPISEHNRLYWYRQTLGQGPEFLTYFQNEAQLEKSRLLSDRFSAERPKGSFSTLEIQRTEQGDSAMYLCASSSFGQGITNQPQHFGDGTRLSIL.

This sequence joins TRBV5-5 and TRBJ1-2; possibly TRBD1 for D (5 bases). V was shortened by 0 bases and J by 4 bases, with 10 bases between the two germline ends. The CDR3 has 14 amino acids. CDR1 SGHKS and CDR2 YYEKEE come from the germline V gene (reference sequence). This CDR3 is CASSLAQGLYGYTF. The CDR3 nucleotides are TGTGCCAGCAGCTTGGCCCAGGGCCTCTATGGCTACACCTTC.

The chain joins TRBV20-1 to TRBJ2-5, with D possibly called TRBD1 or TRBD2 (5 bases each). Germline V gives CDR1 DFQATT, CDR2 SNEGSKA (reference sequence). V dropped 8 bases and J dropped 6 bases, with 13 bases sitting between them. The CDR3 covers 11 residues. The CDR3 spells CSTVRGQTQYF. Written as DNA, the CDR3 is TGCAGTACAGTAAGGGGACAGACCCAGTACTTC.

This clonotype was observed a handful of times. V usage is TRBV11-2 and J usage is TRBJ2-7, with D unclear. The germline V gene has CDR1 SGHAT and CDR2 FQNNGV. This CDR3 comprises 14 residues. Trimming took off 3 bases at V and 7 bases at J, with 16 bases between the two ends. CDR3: CASSFSDFKGEQYF. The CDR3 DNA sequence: TGTGCCAGCAGCTTCAGCGATTTTAAGGGAGAGCAGTACTTC.

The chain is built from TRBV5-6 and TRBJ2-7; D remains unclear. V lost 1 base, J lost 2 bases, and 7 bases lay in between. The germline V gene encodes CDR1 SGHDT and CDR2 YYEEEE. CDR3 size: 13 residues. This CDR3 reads CASSLWPTYEQYF. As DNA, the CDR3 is TGTGCCAGCAGCTTGTGGCCCACCTACGAGCAGTACTTC.

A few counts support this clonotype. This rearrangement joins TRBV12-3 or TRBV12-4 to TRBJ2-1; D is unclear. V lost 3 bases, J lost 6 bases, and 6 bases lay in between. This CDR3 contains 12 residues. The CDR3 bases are TGTGCCAGCAGTTTTGTCACCAATGAGCAGTTCTTC. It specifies CASSFVTNEQFF.

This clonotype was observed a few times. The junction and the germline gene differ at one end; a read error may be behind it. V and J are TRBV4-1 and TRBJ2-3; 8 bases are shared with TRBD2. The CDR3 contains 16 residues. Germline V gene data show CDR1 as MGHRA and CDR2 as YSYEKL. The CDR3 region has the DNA TGCGCCAGCGGCCAATATACGGGGGGGTTAGCAGATACGCAGTATTTT. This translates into CASGQYTGGLADTQYF.

The CDR3 region has the DNA TGTGCCAGCAGCCCCCGGCGGGAGAATGAAAAACTGTTTTTT. Its protein is CASSPRRENEKLFF. V usage is TRBV13 and J usage is TRBJ1-4, with D unclear. In germline, CDR1 is PRHDT, CDR2 FYEKMQ (reference sequence). This CDR3 contains 14 residues. The ends were cut back, 5 bases at V and 5 bases at J, with 12 bases in the middle.

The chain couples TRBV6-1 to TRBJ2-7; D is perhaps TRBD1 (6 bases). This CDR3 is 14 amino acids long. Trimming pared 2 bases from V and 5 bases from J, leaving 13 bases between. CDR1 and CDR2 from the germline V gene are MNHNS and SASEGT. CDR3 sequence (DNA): TGTGCCAGCAGTGAAAAGGGCAGGGGAAACGAGCAGTACTTC. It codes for CASSEKGRGNEQYF.

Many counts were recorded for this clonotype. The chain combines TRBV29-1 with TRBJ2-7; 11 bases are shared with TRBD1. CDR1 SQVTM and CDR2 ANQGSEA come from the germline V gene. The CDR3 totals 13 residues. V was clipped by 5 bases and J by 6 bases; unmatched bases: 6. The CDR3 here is CSVLTGTGGEQYF. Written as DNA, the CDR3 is TGCAGCGTTCTTACCGGGACAGGGGGCGAGCAGTACTTC.

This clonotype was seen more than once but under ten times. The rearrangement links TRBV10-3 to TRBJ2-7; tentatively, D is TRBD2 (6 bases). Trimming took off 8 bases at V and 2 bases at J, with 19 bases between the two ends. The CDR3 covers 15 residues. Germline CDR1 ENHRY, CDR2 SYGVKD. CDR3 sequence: CAIGATGTRTYEQYF. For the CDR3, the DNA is TGTGCCATCGGGGCCACCGGGACTCGAACCTACGAGCAGTACTTC.

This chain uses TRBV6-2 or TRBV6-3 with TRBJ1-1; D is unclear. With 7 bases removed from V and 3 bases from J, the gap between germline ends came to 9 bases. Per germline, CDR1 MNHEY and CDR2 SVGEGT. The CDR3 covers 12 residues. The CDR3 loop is CASNGRYTEAFF. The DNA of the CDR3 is TGTGCCAGCAATGGAAGGTACACTGAAGCTTTCTTT.

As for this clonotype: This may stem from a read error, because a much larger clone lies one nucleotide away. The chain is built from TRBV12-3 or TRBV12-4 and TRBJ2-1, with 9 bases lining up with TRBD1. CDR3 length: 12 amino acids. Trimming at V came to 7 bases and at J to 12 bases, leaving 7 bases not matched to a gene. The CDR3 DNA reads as TGTGCCAGCAACCGTGGACAGGGGCGGCAGTTCTTC. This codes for CASNRGQGRQFF.

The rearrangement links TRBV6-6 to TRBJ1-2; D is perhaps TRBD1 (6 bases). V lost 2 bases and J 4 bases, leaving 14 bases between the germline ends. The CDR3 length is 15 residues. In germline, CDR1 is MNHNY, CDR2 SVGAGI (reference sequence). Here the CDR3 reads CASSYNPGDRYGYTF. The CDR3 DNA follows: TGTGCCAGCAGTTACAACCCAGGGGACCGCTATGGCTACACCTTC.

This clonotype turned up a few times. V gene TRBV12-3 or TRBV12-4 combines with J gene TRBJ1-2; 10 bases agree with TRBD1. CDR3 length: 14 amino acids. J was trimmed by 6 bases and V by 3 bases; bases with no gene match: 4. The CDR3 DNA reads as TGTGCCAGCAGTTTCGACAGGGGGCGAAATGGCTACACCTTC. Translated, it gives CASSFDRGRNGYTF.

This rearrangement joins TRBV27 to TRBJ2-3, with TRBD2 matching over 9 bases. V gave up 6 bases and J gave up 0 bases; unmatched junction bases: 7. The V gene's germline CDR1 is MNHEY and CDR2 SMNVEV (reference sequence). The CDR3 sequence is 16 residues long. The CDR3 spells CASRGGRALSTDTQYF. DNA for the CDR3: TGTGCCAGCAGAGGCGGGAGGGCCTTGAGCACAGATACGCAGTATTTT.

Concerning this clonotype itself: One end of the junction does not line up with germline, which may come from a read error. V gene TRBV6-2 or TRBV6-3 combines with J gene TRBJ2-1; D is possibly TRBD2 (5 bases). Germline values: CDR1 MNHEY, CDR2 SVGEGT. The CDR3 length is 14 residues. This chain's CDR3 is CASNYGADYNEQFF. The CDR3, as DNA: TGTGCCAGCAATTACGGAGCGGACTACAATGAGCAGTTCTTC.

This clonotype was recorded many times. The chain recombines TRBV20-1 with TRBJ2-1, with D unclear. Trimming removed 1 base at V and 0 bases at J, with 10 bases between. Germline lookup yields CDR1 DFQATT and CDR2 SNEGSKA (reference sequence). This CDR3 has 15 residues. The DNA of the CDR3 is TGCAGTGCTAGAGTGGTGCCAGACTCCTACAATGAGCAGTTCTTC. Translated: CSARVVPDSYNEQFF.

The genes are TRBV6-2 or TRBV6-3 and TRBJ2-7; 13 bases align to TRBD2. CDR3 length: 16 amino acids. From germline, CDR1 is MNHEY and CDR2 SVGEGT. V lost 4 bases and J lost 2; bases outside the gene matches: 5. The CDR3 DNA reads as TGTGCCAGCAGTTGGACTAGCGGGGGCATCCCCTACGAGCAGTACTTC. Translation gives CASSWTSGGIPYEQYF.

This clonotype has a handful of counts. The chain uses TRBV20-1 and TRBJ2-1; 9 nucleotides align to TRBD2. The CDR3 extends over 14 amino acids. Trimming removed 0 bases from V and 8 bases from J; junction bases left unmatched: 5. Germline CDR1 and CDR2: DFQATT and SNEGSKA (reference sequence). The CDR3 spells CSARDGTSLDEQFF. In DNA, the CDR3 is TGCAGTGCTAGAGACGGGACTAGCTTAGATGAGCAGTTCTTC.

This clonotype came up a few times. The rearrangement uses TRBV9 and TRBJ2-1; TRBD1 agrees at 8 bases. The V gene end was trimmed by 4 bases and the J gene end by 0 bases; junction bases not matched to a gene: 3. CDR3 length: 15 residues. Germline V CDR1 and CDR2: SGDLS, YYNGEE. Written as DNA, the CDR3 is TGTGCCAGCAGCATACAGGGGGGCTCCTACAATGAGCAGTTCTTC. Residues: CASSIQGGSYNEQFF.

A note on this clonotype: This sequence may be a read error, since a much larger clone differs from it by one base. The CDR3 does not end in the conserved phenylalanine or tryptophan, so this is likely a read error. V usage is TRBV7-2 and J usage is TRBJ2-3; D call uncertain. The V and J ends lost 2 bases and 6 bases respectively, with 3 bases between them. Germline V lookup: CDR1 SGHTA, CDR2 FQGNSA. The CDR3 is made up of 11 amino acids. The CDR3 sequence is CASSLKDTQYC. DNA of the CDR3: TGTGCCAGCAGCTTAAAGGATACGCAGTATTGT.